The 28 T cell receptor beta chains reported below all come from one sample, sequenced in a study of blood T cell repertoires in COVID-19. Some clones are missing from TCRdb's copy, which holds only in-frame ones; the method was immunoSEQ multiplex PCR. The sample lists about 140,000 clones, approximately 84% seen once, with approximately 1.8% in the top ten. Sequenced material: PBMCs or T cells enriched from blood (not recorded which). These receptors were collected from a woman in her late teens or twenties who had been exposed to COVID-19.

The V call is TRBV7-9, the J call TRBJ2-4; tentatively, D is TRBD2 (5 bases). Looked up from germline, CDR1 is SEHNR and CDR2 is FQNEAQ (reference sequence). The CDR3 spans 14 residues. Trimming shortened V by 1 base and J by 6 bases, and 10 bases separated the two germline ends. The CDR3 reads CASSLGGDLNIQYF. As DNA, the CDR3 is TGTGCCAGCAGCTTAGGGGGAGACCTAAACATTCAGTACTTC.

The J gene is TRBJ2-1, the V gene TRBV5-1; D possibly corresponds to TRBD2 (5 bases). This CDR3 spans 15 amino acids. The V gene's germline CDR1 is SGHRS and CDR2 YFSETQ. V lost 0 bases to trimming and J lost 0 bases, with 7 bases between them. The CDR3 here is CASSLVGSSYNEQFF. For the CDR3, the DNA is TGCGCCAGCAGCTTGGTGGGGAGCTCCTACAATGAGCAGTTCTTC. Using reference TRBV5-1 and TRBJ2-1 for the parts outside the CDR3, the full variable domain is KAGVTQTPRYLIKTRGQQVTLSCSPISGHRSVSWYQQTPGQGLQFLFEYFSETQRNKGNFPGRFSGRQFSNSRSEMNVSTLELGDSALYLCASSLVGSSYNEQFFGPGTRLTVL.

J is TRBJ2-1 and V is TRBV2, with 11 bases identical to TRBD2. Germline assignment: CDR1 SNHLY and CDR2 FYNNEI. This CDR3 has 17 residues. V was clipped by 6 bases and J by 4 bases; unmatched bases: 11. As DNA, the CDR3 is TGTGCCAGCAGCTCTAGCGGGAGGCCCGCAAGATACAATGAGCAGTTCTTC. It codes for CASSSSGRPARYNEQFF.

The rearrangement uses TRBV6-1 and TRBJ2-7; possible D gene TRBD2, 5 bases. Trimming shortened V by 2 bases and J by 1 base, and 6 bases separated the two germline ends. Germline CDR1 is MNHNS and CDR2 is SASEGT. The CDR3 sequence is 13 residues long. DNA for the CDR3: TGTGCCAGCAGTGAATCGGGATCCTACGAGCAGTACTTC. This translates into CASSESGSYEQYF.

The chain recombines TRBV12-3 or TRBV12-4 with TRBJ1-5; 7 bases agree with TRBD1. J lost 5 bases, V lost 5 bases, and 3 bases had no gene match. The CDR3 sequence is 13 residues long. The CDR3 spells CASSLTGDQPQHF. The DNA for the CDR3 is TGTGCCAGCAGTCTTACAGGGGATCAGCCCCAGCATTTT.

The chain carries TRBV2 and TRBJ2-5; D is perhaps TRBD1 (6 bases). The CDR3 has 15 amino acids. V lost 7 bases, J lost 3 bases, and 18 bases lay in between. The V gene's germline CDR1 is SNHLY and CDR2 FYNNEI. CDR3 nucleotide sequence: TGTGCCAGCATGCACAGGTGGGGGCCCAAAGAGACCCAGTACTTC. It specifies CASMHRWGPKETQYF.

The chain couples TRBV12-5 to TRBJ1-4, with TRBD1 identical over 7 bases. Losses at the gene ends were 6 bases for V and 2 bases for J; bases not matched to a gene: 3. This CDR3 spans 14 amino acids. Looked up from germline, CDR1 is LGHNT and CDR2 is FRNRAP. The CDR3 coding sequence is TGTGCTAGTGGCCCAGGGGGGACTAATGAAAAACTGTTTTTT. Translating it yields CASGPGGTNEKLFF.

The V call is TRBV9, the J call TRBJ2-1; a weak D match, TRBD1 (6 bases). CDR1 and CDR2 from the germline V gene are SGDLS and YYNGEE. V was trimmed by 0 bases and J by 3 bases, leaving 7 bases between them. CDR3 size: 14 residues. The CDR3 nucleotides are TGTGCCAGCAGCGTAGGGACAGACTACAATGAGCAGTTCTTC. It specifies CASSVGTDYNEQFF. Full variable domain (rest looked up from reference TRBV9 and TRBJ2-1): DSGVTQTPKHLITATGQRVTLRCSPRSGDLSVYWYQQSLDQGLQFLIQYYNGEERAKGNILERFSAQQFPDLHSELNLSSLELGDSALYFCASSVGTDYNEQFFGPGTRLTVL.

V and J are TRBV28 and TRBJ2-1; D perhaps matches TRBD2 (6 bases). CDR3 length equals 14 residues. Germline CDR1 MDHEN, CDR2 SYDVKM. V was trimmed by 7 bases and J by 9 bases, leaving 19 bases between them. The CDR3: CASTTPTSTGEQFF. CDR3 nucleotides: TGTGCCAGCACCACCCCGACTAGTACCGGTGAGCAGTTCTTC.

CDR3 protein: CASSRIAGEVVDIQYF. The CDR3 DNA follows: TGCGCCAGCAGCCGAATAGCGGGAGAAGTGGTTGACATTCAGTACTTC. This chain links TRBV5-1 with TRBJ2-4; 9 bases are shared with TRBD2. J gave up 8 bases and V 4 bases, and 13 bases lay outside the gene matches. This CDR3 contains 16 residues. Germline CDR1 is SGHRS and CDR2 is YFSETQ.

The rearrangement links TRBV10-3 to TRBJ1-2; possibly TRBD1 for D (6 bases). With 2 bases removed from V and 0 bases from J, the gap between germline ends came to 7 bases. The CDR3 is 14 amino acids. Per the germline V gene, CDR1 is ENHRY and CDR2 is SYGVKD. The DNA of the CDR3 is TGTGCCATCAGTGAGGGACAGACTAACTATGGCTACACCTTC. Translating it yields CAISEGQTNYGYTF.

The chain combines TRBV27 with TRBJ2-2, with 7 bases aligning to TRBD1. The CDR3 length is 15 residues. Germline values: CDR1 MNHEY, CDR2 SMNVEV (reference sequence). V was pared by 7 bases and J by 4 bases, with 9 bases of the junction left unmatched. The CDR3 loop reads CASTIIQGTTGELFF. The CDR3 DNA follows: TGTGCCAGCACTATTATACAGGGGACCACCGGGGAGCTGTTTTTT.

CDR3 sequence reads: CASRDSLNYGYTF. CDR3 DNA: TGTGCCTCCCGGGACAGCCTCAACTATGGCTACACCTTC. The chain links TRBV30 to TRBJ1-2; 7 bases agree with TRBD1. J lost 2 bases, V lost 7 bases, and 7 bases had no gene match. Germline V lookup: CDR1 GTSNPN, CDR2 SVGIG (reference sequence). The CDR3 loop spans 13 amino acids.

The chain uses TRBV3-1 (or the pseudogene TRBV3-2) and TRBJ1-1; a weak D match, TRBD1 (6 bases). V dropped 2 bases and J dropped 7 bases, with 11 bases sitting between them. The germline V gene encodes CDR1 LGHDT and CDR2 YNNKEL (reference sequence). This CDR3 contains 13 residues. CDR3: CASSQRGQFEAFF. The CDR3, as DNA: TGTGCCAGCAGCCAAAGAGGACAGTTTGAAGCTTTCTTT.

V and J are TRBV7-8 and TRBJ2-7; TRBD1 matches at 10 bases. The CDR3 has 14 residues. The junction had 9 bases not matched to a gene; V was cut back by 8 bases and J by 5 bases. Germline CDR1 SGHVS, CDR2 FQNEAQ. DNA of the CDR3: TGTGCCAGCGGGAGGGACAGGGGCGTAGACGAGCAGTACTTC. Translating it yields CASGRDRGVDEQYF.

The chain has TRBV11-2 and TRBJ2-7; TRBD1 matches at 10 bases. From germline, CDR1 is SGHAT and CDR2 FQNNGV. After removal of 5 bases from V and 2 bases from J, the junction contained 6 bases not matched to a gene. There are 15 residues in the CDR3. CDR3 sequence (DNA): TGTGCCAGCAGCGGATGGACAGGGGGGACCTACGAGCAGTACTTC. It codes for CASSGWTGGTYEQYF. The full variable domain, rest sourced from reference TRBV11-2 and TRBJ2-7, is EAGVAQSPRYKIIEKRQSVAFWCNPISGHATLYWYQQILGQGPKLLIQFQNNGVVDDSQLPKDRFSAERLKGVDSTLKIQPAKLEDSAVYLCASSGWTGGTYEQYFGPGTRLTVT.

V is TRBV30 and J is TRBJ1-1; tentatively, D is TRBD1 (5 bases). V lost 6 bases, J lost 0 bases, and 14 bases lay in between. CDR3 size: 14 residues. CDR1 is GTSNPN, CDR2 SVGIG, per germline (reference sequence). CDR3 sequence: CACTKKQVNTEAFF. The CDR3, as DNA: TGTGCCTGCACGAAAAAACAGGTGAACACTGAAGCTTTCTTT.

The chain recombines TRBV5-5 with TRBJ2-5; 7 bases are shared with TRBD1. Germline-derived CDR1 and CDR2 are SGHKS and YYEKEE (reference sequence). This CDR3 contains 14 residues. J gave up 7 bases and V 4 bases, and 10 bases lay outside the gene matches. CDR3 amino acids: CASSPATGSGTQYF. Written as DNA, the CDR3 is TGTGCCAGCAGCCCAGCGACAGGGTCTGGGACCCAGTACTTC.

The chain has TRBV3-1 (or the pseudogene TRBV3-2) and TRBJ2-1, with D hard to call. This CDR3 is built from 12 residues. Per germline, CDR1 LGHDT and CDR2 YNNKEL (reference sequence). V was pared by 3 bases and J by 10 bases, with 10 bases between. The DNA for the CDR3 is TGTGCCAGCAGCCAGAGACTGCTCGAGCAGTTCTTC. Amino acid sequence: CASSQRLLEQFF.

V usage is TRBV11-2 and J usage is TRBJ1-1; 7 positions agree with TRBD1. Germline loops: CDR1 SGHAT, CDR2 FQNNGV. The length of the CDR3 is 16 residues. J lost 1 base, V lost 1 base, and 6 bases had no gene match. CDR3 region: CASSLGGRTGNTEAFF. CDR3 in DNA: TGTGCCAGCAGCTTAGGAGGAAGGACAGGGAACACTGAAGCTTTCTTT.

This rearrangement joins TRBV18 to TRBJ2-5; 8 bases agree with TRBD1. Germline V gives CDR1 KGHSH, CDR2 LQKENI. CDR3 length: 16 residues. The V segment lost 2 bases and the J segment 2 bases; nucleotides outside the gene matches: 7. CDR3 coding DNA: TGTGCCAGCTCACCAACCTCCAGGGGGCTGCAAGAGACCCAGTACTTC. It yields the protein CASSPTSRGLQETQYF.

The CDR3 sequence: CASSHTSGSSTYNEQFF. The CDR3, as DNA: TGCGCCAGCAGCCATACTAGCGGGAGTTCCACTTACAATGAGCAGTTCTTC. The gene calls are TRBV4-1 and TRBJ2-1; the match to TRBD2 covers 11 bases. Germline CDR1 reads MGHRA; CDR2 reads YSYEKL. The V gene end was trimmed by 3 bases and the J gene end by 4 bases; junction bases not matched to a gene: 8. The CDR3 contains 17 residues.

This chain links TRBV27 with TRBJ1-1; D gene unclear. The CDR3 extends over 12 amino acids. Germline V lookup: CDR1 MNHEY, CDR2 SMNVEV (reference sequence). The V end lost 6 bases, the J end lost 2 bases, and 7 bases lay between the germline ends. CDR3 region: CASRIGNTEAFF. The CDR3 DNA follows: TGTGCCAGCAGGATTGGCAACACTGAAGCTTTCTTT.

This chain uses TRBV5-1 with TRBJ2-3; 7 nucleotides agree with TRBD1. The germline V gene has CDR1 SGHRS and CDR2 YFSETQ. V lost 6 bases, J lost 1 base, and 2 bases stayed unmatched. The CDR3 loop spans 13 amino acids. For the CDR3, the DNA is TGCGCCAGCAATCAGGGGGGCACAGATACGCAGTATTTT. It encodes CASNQGGTDTQYF.

The chain couples TRBV30 to TRBJ1-6, with a tentative D call TRBD1 (6 bases). V lost 4 bases and J lost 4, with 17 bases in between. The CDR3 loop spans 16 amino acids. CDR1 GTSNPN and CDR2 SVGIG come from the germline V gene (reference sequence). CDR3 sequence: CAWNTGRSSYNSPLHF. CDR3 coding DNA: TGTGCCTGGAATACAGGGCGGTCCTCATATAATTCACCCCTCCACTTT. The complete variable domain, with remaining parts taken from reference TRBV30 and TRBJ1-6, reads SQTIHQWPATLVQPVGSPLSLECTVEGTSNPNLYWYRQAAGRGLQLLFYSVGIGQISSEVPQNLSASRPQDRQFILSSKKLLLSDSGFYLCAWNTGRSSYNSPLHFGNGTRLTVT.

The V and J genes are TRBV7-3 and TRBJ2-6; D remains unclear. The CDR3 has 17 residues. V dropped 5 bases and J dropped 5 bases, with 19 bases sitting between them. Germline loops: CDR1 SGHTA, CDR2 FQGTGA. The CDR3 bases are TGTGCCAGCAGCGAGCGAGAAGACGAAAGTCGGGCCAACGTCCTGACTTTC. It translates to CASSEREDESRANVLTF.

This clone was seen a few times. The gene calls are TRBV6-5 and TRBJ1-2; TRBD1 aligns across 9 bases. V was pared by 6 bases and J by 4 bases, with 6 bases of the junction left unmatched. CDR3 length: 14 residues. CDR1 is MNHEY, CDR2 SVGAGI, per germline. The CDR3 sequence: CASSHRGPGYGYTF. CDR3 nucleotide sequence: TGTGCCAGCAGCCACAGGGGGCCAGGCTATGGCTACACCTTC.

This chain links TRBV2 with TRBJ1-1; TRBD1 agrees at 7 bases. Germline values: CDR1 SNHLY, CDR2 FYNNEI. The CDR3 length is 13 residues. V lost 7 bases and J lost 3; bases outside the gene matches: 5. CDR3 nucleotide sequence: TGTGCCAGCACCCTTACAGGGGACACTGAAGCTTTCTTT. Amino acid sequence: CASTLTGDTEAFF.